Detailed here is one TCR beta chain. This receptor's antigen is unknown. No much larger clone exists at a distance of one base, and base qualities are not known. The data belong to a study of blood T cell repertoires in COVID-19 (dated by TCRdb to between 2020 and 2021). General notes on the study: Collaborator samples came from the United States, Italy and Spain and covered acute and convalescent phases of COVID-19. The prospective study material was composed of cDNA or gDNA derived from T cells, B-cell-depleted T cells, or PBMCs. The samples were drawn from the first 160 participants of the ongoing ImmuneRACE study and from under 1,500 subjects provided by 6 global collaborators. Subjects who had been exposed to COVID-19, were actively infected with it, or had recovered from it provided the deeply sampled blood TCRbeta repertoires that made up the dataset. The repertoires were released in a freely available public database meant as a resource for research on the immune response to SARS-CoV-2. Where available, HLA class I and class II types were obtained from metadata supplied by the sample provider rather than from assay-based typing. A de-identified subject ID, COVID-19 status, age in years and sex were almost always included in the sample metadata. Broader findings and caveats from the paper: Clinical and demographic metadata were provided uncurated, with the amount varying by source and participant.

The CDR3 spans 16 residues, from the cysteine through the phenylalanine. Of all the DNA, just the CDR3 is kept, 48 bases in frame from base 1. V is pared back by 6 bases and J by 1 base, with 15 bases lying between the germline termini. CDR1 and CDR2, per the germline V gene, are MDHEN and SYDVKM. The immunoSEQ Assay, a bias-controlled multiplex PCR, was used to amplify TCRbeta CDR3 regions from genomic DNA. The authors processed their data as follows. The number of nucleated cells in each sample was estimated from the amplification of reference gene primers within the assay. To quantify the absolute abundance of each unique TCRbeta CDR3 rearrangement, sequence reads were collapsed and filtered. For each sample, productive Simpson clonality was calculated by taking the square root of Simpson's diversity index across productive rearrangements. Imported from immuneACCESS, the table was reduced by TCRdb to in-frame sequences with V and J called. These copies leave out some clones; in studies compared against another copy, an unresolved V gene accounts for under half, and the cause of the remainder is not known. That table supplies the V and J calls and clone size; D and trimming were determined from the DNA. The sample profile shows around 270,000 clones; more than 70% of them were found once. 2% to 2.5% of the sample rests with the top ten.

Each collaborating institution followed its own protocols to collect whole blood in K2EDTA tubes. For TCRbeta analysis, collaborators shipped samples in one of three forms: frozen whole blood, isolated PBMCs, or DNA extracted from either of those sample types. Sequencing was carried out using peripheral blood. This chain joins TRBV28 to TRBJ2-2; perhaps TRBD2 is the D gene, with 5 bases matching. The receptor comes from a woman in her 50s with acute or convalescent COVID-19. This receptor carries the CDR3 CASSPRASRNTGELFF. The DNA sequence follows: TGTGCCAGCAGCCCCCGTGCTAGCAGGAACACCGGGGAGCTGTTTTTT.